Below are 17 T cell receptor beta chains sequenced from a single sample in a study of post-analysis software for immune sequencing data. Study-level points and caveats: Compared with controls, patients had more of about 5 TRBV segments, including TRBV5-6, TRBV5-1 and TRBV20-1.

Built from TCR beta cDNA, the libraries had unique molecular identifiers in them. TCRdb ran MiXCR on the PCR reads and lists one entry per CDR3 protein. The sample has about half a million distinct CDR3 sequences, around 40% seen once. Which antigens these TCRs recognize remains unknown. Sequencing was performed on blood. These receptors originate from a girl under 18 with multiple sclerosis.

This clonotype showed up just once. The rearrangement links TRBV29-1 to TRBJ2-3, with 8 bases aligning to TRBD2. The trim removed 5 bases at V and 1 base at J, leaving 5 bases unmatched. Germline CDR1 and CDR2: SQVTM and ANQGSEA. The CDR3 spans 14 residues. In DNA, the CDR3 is TGCAGCGTTAAACGGGAGGGCCGCACAGATACGCAGTATTTT. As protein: CSVKREGRTDTQYF.

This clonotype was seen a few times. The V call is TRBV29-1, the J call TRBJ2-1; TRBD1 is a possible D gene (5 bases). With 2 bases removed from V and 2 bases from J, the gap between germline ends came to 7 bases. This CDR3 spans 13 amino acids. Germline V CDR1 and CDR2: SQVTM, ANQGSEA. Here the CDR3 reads CSVEQGPYNEQFF. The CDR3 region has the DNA TGCAGCGTTGAACAGGGCCCCTACAATGAGCAGTTCTTC.

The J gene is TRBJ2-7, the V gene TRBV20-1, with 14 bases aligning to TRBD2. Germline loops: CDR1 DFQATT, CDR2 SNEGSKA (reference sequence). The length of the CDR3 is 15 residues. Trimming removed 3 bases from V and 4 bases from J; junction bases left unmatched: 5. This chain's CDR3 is CSASQRLAGGYEQYF. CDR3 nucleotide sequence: TGCAGTGCTAGCCAGAGACTAGCGGGAGGGTACGAGCAGTACTTC.

The CDR3 loop is CASSPRRDGNTIYF. DNA of the CDR3: TGTGCCAGCTCACCCCGCAGGGATGGAAACACCATATATTTT. The chain employs TRBV18 and TRBJ1-3; D might be TRBD1 (5 bases). Germline V gene data show CDR1 as KGHSH and CDR2 as LQKENI. The CDR3 extends over 14 amino acids. V lost 3 bases to trimming and J lost 3 bases, with 9 bases between them.

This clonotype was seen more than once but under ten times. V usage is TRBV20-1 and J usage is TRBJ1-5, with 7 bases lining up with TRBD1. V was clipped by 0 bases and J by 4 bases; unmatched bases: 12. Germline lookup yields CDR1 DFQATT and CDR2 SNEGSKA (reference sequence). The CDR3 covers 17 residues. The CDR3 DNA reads TGCAGTGCTAGAGATATCGAGGAGGGGGCCTATAATCAGCCCCAGCATTTT. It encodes CSARDIEEGAYNQPQHF.

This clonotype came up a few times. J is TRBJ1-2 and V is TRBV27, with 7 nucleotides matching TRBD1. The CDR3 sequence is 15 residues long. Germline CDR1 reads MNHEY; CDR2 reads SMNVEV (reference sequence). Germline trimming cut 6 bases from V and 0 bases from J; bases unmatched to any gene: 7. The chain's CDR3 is CASSPWDSSNYGYTF. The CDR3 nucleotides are TGTGCCAGCAGCCCCTGGGACAGCTCTAACTATGGCTACACCTTC.

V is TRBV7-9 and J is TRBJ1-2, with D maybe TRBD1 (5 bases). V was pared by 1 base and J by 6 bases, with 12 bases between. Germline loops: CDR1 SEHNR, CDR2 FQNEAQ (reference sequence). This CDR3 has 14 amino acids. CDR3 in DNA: TGTGCCAGCAGCTTAGATGGGGGTTTCGATGGCTACACCTTC. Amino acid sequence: CASSLDGGFDGYTF.

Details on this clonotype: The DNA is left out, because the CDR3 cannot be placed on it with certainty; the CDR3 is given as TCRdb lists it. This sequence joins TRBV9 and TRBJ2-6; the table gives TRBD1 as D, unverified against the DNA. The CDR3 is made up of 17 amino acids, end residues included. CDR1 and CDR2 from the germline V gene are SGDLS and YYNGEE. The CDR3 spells CASSVEVWGTGANVPTF.

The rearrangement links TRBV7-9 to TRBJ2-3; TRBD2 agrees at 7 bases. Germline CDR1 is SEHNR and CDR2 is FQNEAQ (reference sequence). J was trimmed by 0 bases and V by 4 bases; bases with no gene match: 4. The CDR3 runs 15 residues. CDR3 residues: CASSSDSGSTDTQYF. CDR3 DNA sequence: TGTGCCAGCAGCTCCGATAGCGGGAGCACAGATACGCAGTATTTT.

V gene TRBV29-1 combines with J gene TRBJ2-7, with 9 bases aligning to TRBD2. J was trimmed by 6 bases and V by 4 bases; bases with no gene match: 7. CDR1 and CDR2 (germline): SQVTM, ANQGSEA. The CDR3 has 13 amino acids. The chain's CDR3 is CSVGSLAGSEQYF. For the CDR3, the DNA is TGCAGCGTTGGAAGTCTAGCGGGAAGCGAGCAGTACTTC.

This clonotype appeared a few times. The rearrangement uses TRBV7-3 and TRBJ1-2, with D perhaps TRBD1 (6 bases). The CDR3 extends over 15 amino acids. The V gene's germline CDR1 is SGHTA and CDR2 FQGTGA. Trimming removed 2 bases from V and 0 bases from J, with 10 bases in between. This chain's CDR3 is CASSLQGHSNYGYTF. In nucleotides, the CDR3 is TGTGCCAGCAGCTTACAGGGACACTCTAACTATGGCTACACCTTC.

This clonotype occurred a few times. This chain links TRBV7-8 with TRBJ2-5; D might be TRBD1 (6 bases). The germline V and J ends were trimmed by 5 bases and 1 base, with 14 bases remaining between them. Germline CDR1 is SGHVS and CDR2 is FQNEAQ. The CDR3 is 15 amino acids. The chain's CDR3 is CASSRRPGVQETQYF. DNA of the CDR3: TGTGCCAGCAGCCGGAGGCCAGGGGTCCAAGAGACCCAGTACTTC.

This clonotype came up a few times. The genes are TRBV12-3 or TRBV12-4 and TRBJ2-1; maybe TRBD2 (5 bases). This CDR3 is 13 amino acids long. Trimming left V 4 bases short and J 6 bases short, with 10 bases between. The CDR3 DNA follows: TGTGCCAGCAGTTCCCAGAGCGGCAATGAGCAGTTCTTC. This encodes CASSSQSGNEQFF.

This CDR3 reads CASSPTGSYTEAFF. In DNA, the CDR3 is TGTGCCAGCAGCCCAACGGGGAGCTACACTGAAGCTTTCTTT. V gene TRBV7-3 combines with J gene TRBJ1-1; no clear D. Trimming took off 5 bases at V and 3 bases at J, with 13 bases between the two ends. Germline-derived CDR1 and CDR2 are SGHTA and FQGTGA. This CDR3 has 14 amino acids.

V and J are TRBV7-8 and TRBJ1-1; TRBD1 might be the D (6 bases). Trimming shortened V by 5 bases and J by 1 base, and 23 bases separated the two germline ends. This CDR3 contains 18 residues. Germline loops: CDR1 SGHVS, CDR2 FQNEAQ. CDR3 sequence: CASSIIQGKGLRNTEAFF. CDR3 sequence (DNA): TGTGCCAGCAGCATAATACAGGGAAAAGGACTTAGGAACACTGAAGCTTTCTTT.

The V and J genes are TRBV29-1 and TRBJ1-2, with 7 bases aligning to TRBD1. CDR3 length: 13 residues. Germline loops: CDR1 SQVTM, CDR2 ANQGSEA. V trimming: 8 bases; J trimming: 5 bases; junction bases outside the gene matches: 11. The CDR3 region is CSCRRGLGYGYTF. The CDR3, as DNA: TGCAGCTGTCGAAGGGGGCTTGGATATGGCTACACCTTC. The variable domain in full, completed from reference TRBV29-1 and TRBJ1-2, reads SAVISQKPSRDICQRGTSLTIQCQVDSQVTMMFWYRQQPGQSLTLIATANQGSEATYESGFVIDKFPISRPNLTFSTLTVSNMSPEDSSIYLCSCRRGLGYGYTFGSGTRLTVV.

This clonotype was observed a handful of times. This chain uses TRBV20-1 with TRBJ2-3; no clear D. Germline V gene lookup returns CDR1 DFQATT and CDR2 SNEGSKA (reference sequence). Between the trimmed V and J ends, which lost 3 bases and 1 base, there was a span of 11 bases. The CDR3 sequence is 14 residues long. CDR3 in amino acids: CSASDQKGTDTQYF. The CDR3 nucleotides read TGCAGTGCTAGTGACCAAAAGGGCACAGATACGCAGTATTTT.